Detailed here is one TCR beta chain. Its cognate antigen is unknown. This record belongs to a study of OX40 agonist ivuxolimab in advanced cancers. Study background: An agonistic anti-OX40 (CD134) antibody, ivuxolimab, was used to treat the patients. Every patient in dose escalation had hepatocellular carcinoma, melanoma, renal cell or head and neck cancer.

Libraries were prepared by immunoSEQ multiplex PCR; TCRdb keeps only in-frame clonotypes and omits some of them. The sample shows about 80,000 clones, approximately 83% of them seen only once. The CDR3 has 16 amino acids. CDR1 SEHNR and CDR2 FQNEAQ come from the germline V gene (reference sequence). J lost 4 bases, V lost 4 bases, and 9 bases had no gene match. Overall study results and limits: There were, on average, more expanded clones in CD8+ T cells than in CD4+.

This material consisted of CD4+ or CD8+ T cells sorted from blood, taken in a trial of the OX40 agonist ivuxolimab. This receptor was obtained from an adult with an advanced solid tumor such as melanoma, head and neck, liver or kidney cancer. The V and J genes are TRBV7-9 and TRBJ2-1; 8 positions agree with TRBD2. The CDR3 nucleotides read TGTGCCAGCAGCTGGATAGCGGGATCGGTATACAATGAGCAGTTCTTC. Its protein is CASSWIAGSVYNEQFF.